This passage covers 14 T cell receptor beta chains from one sample sequenced in a study of beta chain features in type 1 diabetes (dated by TCRdb to the late 2010s). Library method: the immunoSEQ multiplex PCR assay. All of the isolated RNA was reverse transcribed with the High Capacity cDNA Reverse Transcription Kit, so expressed TCRB transcripts were sequenced. TCRdb limited this immuneACCESS table to in-frame rearrangements with V and J called. A share of clones is missing; checked studies link under half to unresolved V genes, and the rest is unexplained. The sample table holds 310,000 or so clones, of which less than 10% were seen once. The ten biggest clones cover more than 0.4% of the sample. The specimen was central memory CD4+ T cells from blood. The receptor source for this set is a woman in her late teens or twenties in good health.

This clone was counted ten times or more. The chain uses TRBV27 and TRBJ2-7; D is ambiguous. Germline CDR1 reads MNHEY; CDR2 reads SMNVEV (reference sequence). CDR3 length: 14 amino acids. Deletions cut 5 bases from V and 2 bases from J, with 13 bases between. CDR3 DNA sequence: TGTGCCAGCAGTAAAAAAGACGGACCCTACGAGCAGTACTTC. This codes for CASSKKDGPYEQYF.

The V and J genes are TRBV6-6 and TRBJ2-2, with 8 bases aligning to TRBD2. Looked up from germline, CDR1 is MNHNY and CDR2 is SVGAGI (reference sequence). The V segment lost 2 bases and the J segment 6 bases; nucleotides outside the gene matches: 2. CDR3 length equals 14 residues. Here the CDR3 DNA reads TGTGCCAGCAGTTACGTCGGGAGGGCCGGGGAGCTGTTTTTT. Encoded protein: CASSYVGRAGELFF.

A few counts support this clone. As DNA, the CDR3 is TGTGCCAGCAGCTTTGGGGGGACAATGAACACTGAAGCTTTCTTT. Amino acid sequence: CASSFGGTMNTEAFF. The chain employs TRBV7-2 and TRBJ1-1; TRBD1 is a possible D gene (6 bases). This CDR3 is 15 amino acids long. Trimming took off 3 bases at V and 0 bases at J, with 11 bases between the two ends. Per the germline V gene, CDR1 is SGHTA and CDR2 is FQGNSA.

This clone has more than one count but fewer than ten. The V and J genes are TRBV9 and TRBJ2-3, with 7 bases aligning to TRBD2. CDR1 is SGDLS, CDR2 YYNGEE, per germline. Trimming at V came to 3 bases and at J to 0 bases, leaving 4 bases not matched to a gene. The CDR3 has 15 residues. Written as DNA, the CDR3 is TGTGCCAGCAGCGGAACCGGGAGGAGCACAGATACGCAGTATTTT. Translation gives CASSGTGRSTDTQYF.

This chain links TRBV11-2 with TRBJ2-7; TRBD2 agrees at 8 bases. With 4 bases clipped from V and 0 bases from J, the junction kept 11 bases outside the gene matches. This CDR3 is 17 amino acids long. CDR1 is SGHAT and CDR2 is FQNNGV in the germline V gene. The CDR3 bases are TGTGCCAGCAGCTCACTGGGACCTAGCGGGTCCTCCTACGAGCAGTACTTC. Residues: CASSSLGPSGSSYEQYF. Based on the CDR3 plus reference TRBV11-2 and TRBJ2-7, the full variable domain is EAGVAQSPRYKIIEKRQSVAFWCNPISGHATLYWYQQILGQGPKLLIQFQNNGVVDDSQLPKDRFSAERLKGVDSTLKIQPAKLEDSAVYLCASSSLGPSGSSYEQYFGPGTRLTVT.

This clone was counted only a few times. The chain carries TRBV15 and TRBJ1-4; D unresolved. The CDR3 length is 15 residues. The germline V and J ends were trimmed by 1 base and 8 bases, with 14 bases remaining between them. In germline, CDR1 is LNHNV, CDR2 YYDKDF (reference sequence). The CDR3 loop reads CATSRAGGRVEKLFF. CDR3 nucleotide sequence: TGTGCCACCAGCAGAGCTGGAGGTCGGGTCGAAAAACTGTTTTTT. Combining the CDR3 with reference TRBV15 and TRBJ1-4 gives the whole variable domain DAMVIQNPRYQVTQFGKPVTLSCSQTLNHNVMYWYQQKSSQAPKLLFHYYDKDFNNEADTPDNFQSRRPNTSFCFLDIRSPGLGDTAMYLCATSRAGGRVEKLFFGSGTQLSVL.

The chain links TRBV19 to TRBJ2-3; D gene ambiguous. V was shortened by 3 bases and J by 3 bases, with 13 bases between the two germline ends. This CDR3 has 15 amino acids. From germline, CDR1 is LNHDA and CDR2 SQIVND (reference sequence). The CDR3 reads CASSIDGFRTDTQYF. The DNA for the CDR3 is TGTGCCAGTAGTATTGACGGGTTTCGAACAGATACGCAGTATTTT.

The chain carries TRBV11-2 and TRBJ2-3; 10 positions agree with TRBD2. CDR1 and CDR2 from the germline V gene are SGHAT and FQNNGV. V lost 5 bases, J lost 5 bases, and 7 bases stayed unmatched. The CDR3 covers 15 residues. CDR3 protein: CASSIPLAGIDTQYF. Written as DNA, the CDR3 is TGTGCCAGCAGCATACCACTAGCGGGAATAGATACGCAGTATTTT.

This clone was detected a few times. J is TRBJ2-3 and V is TRBV27, with 8 bases identical to TRBD2. The V gene end was trimmed by 5 bases and the J gene end by 0 bases; junction bases not matched to a gene: 10. Germline CDR1 MNHEY, CDR2 SMNVEV (reference sequence). There are 17 residues in the CDR3. The CDR3 bases are TGTGCCAGCAGTCTCACTAGCGGCGGGACTAGCACAGATACGCAGTATTTT. Amino acid sequence: CASSLTSGGTSTDTQYF.

The table lists this clone with a few counts. The chain links TRBV7-3 to TRBJ2-2, with 8 bases that match TRBD2. This CDR3 spans 14 amino acids. Germline lookup yields CDR1 SGHTA and CDR2 FQGTGA. Trimming took 6 bases from V and 7 from J; bases not matched to a gene: 7. CDR3: CASSPGGRIGELFF. The CDR3 coding sequence is TGTGCCAGCAGTCCCGGCGGGAGGATCGGGGAGCTGTTTTTT.

This rearrangement joins TRBV6-1 to TRBJ2-7; weak D call: TRBD1 (6 bases). The CDR3 runs to 15 residues. Trimming removed 2 bases at V and 4 bases at J, with 15 bases between. CDR1 is MNHNS and CDR2 is SASEGT in the germline V gene. The CDR3 spells CASSESPGQVYEQYF. The CDR3 DNA is TGTGCCAGCAGTGAATCTCCGGGACAAGTGTACGAGCAGTACTTC.

This clone has ten or more counts. The chain combines TRBV5-1 with TRBJ2-5, with TRBD2 identical over 10 bases. J lost 5 bases, V lost 1 base, and 5 bases had no gene match. The CDR3 loop spans 15 amino acids. CDR1 is SGHRS and CDR2 is YFSETQ in the germline V gene. CDR3 region: CASSLSSGSRETQYF. CDR3 nucleotide sequence: TGCGCCAGCAGCTTGTCTAGCGGGAGCCGGGAGACCCAGTACTTC.

The J gene is TRBJ2-7, the V gene TRBV28; D ambiguous. This CDR3 spans 13 amino acids. Germline CDR1 reads MDHEN; CDR2 reads SYDVKM. Trimming removed 4 bases from V and 5 bases from J, with 12 bases in between. The CDR3 DNA sequence: TGTGCCAGCAGTTCTTGGGTAGTCCACGAGCAGTACTTC. Translating it yields CASSSWVVHEQYF.

This clone appeared a few times. This chain connects TRBV7-2 to TRBJ2-1, with no clear D. CDR1 and CDR2 from the germline V gene are SGHTA and FQGNSA. The germline V and J ends were trimmed by 1 base and 2 bases, with 9 bases remaining between them. The CDR3 runs 15 residues. This CDR3 is CASSLDPGPYNEQFF. DNA for the CDR3: TGTGCCAGCAGCTTAGATCCTGGTCCCTACAATGAGCAGTTCTTC.